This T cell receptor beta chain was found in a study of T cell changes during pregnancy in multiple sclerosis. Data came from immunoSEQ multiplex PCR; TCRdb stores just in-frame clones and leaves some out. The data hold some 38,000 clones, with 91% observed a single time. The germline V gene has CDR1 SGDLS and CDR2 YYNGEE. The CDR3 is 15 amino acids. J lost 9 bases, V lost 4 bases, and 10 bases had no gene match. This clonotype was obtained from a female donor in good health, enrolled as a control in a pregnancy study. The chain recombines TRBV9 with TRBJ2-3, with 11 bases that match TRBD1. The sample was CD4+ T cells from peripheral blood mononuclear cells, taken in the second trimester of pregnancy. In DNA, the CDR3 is TGTGCCAGCAGCCTCCGCCGGGACAGGGGGGGGACGCAGTATTTT. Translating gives CASSLRRDRGGTQYF.